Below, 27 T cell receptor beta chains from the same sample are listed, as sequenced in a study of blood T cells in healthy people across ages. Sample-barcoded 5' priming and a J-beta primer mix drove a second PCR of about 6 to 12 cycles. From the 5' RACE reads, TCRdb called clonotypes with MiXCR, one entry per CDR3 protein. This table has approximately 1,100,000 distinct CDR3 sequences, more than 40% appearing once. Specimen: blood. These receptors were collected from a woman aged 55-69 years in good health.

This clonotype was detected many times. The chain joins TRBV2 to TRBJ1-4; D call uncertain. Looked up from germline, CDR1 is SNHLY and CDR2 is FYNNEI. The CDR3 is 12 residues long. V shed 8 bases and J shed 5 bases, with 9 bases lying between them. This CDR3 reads CASRGLNEKLFF. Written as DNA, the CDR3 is TGTGCCAGCCGGGGATTAAATGAAAAACTGTTTTTT.

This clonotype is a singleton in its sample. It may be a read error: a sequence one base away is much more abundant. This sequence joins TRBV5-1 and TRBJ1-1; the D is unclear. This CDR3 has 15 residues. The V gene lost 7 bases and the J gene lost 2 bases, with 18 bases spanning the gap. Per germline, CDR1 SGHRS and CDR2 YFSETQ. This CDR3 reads CASGPIQSGNTEAFF. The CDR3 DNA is TGCGCCAGCGGCCCAATACAGTCTGGAAACACTGAAGCTTTCTTT.

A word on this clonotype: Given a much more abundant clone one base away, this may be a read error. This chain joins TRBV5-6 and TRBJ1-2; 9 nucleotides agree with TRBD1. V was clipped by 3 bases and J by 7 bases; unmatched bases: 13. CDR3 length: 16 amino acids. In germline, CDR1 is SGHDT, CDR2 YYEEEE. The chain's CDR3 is CASSSPDRGNAFGYTF. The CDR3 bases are TGTGCCAGCAGCTCCCCCGACAGGGGGAATGCTTTTGGCTACACCTTC.

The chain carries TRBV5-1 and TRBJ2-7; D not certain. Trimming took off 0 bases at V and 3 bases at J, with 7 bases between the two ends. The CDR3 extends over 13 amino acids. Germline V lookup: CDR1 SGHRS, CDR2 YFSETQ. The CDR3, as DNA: TGCGCCAGCAGCTTGGTTCAGAACTACGAGCAGTACTTC. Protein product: CASSLVQNYEQYF. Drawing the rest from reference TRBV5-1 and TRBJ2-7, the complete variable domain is KAGVTQTPRYLIKTRGQQVTLSCSPISGHRSVSWYQQTPGQGLQFLFEYFSETQRNKGNFPGRFSGRQFSNSRSEMNVSTLELGDSALYLCASSLVQNYEQYFGPGTRLTVT.

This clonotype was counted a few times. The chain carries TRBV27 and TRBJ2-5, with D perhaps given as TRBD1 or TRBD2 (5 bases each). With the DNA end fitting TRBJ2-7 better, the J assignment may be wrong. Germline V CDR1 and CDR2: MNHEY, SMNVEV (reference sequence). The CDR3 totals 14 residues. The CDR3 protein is CASSLRQGVYEQYF. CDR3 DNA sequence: TGTGCCAGCAGTTTGAGGCAGGGAGTCTACGAGCAGTACTTC.

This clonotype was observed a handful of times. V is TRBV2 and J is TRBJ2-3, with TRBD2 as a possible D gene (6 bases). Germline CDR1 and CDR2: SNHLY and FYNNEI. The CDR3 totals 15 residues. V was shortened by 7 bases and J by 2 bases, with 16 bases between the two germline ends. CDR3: CASTSAGTYTDTQYF. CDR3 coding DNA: TGTGCCAGCACCTCAGCCGGGACTTACACAGATACGCAGTATTTT.

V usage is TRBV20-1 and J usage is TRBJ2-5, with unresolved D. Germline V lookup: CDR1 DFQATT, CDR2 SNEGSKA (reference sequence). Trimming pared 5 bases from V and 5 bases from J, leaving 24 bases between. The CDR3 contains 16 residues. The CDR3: CSALRDGQQPMETQYF. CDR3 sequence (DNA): TGCAGTGCTTTAAGGGATGGGCAACAACCCATGGAGACCCAGTACTTC.

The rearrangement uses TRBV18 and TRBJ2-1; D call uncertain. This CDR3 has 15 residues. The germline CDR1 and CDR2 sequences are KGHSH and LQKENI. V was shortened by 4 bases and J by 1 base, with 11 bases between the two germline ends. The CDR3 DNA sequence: TGTGCCAGCTCACGAACCCAGAATTCCTACAATGAGCAGTTCTTC. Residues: CASSRTQNSYNEQFF.

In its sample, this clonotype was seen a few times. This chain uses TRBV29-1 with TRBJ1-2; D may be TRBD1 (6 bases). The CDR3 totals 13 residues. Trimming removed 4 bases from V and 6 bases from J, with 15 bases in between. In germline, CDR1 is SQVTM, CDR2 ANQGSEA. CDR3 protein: CSVGRLRGNGYTF. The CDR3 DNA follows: TGCAGCGTTGGGCGGCTTAGGGGGAATGGCTACACCTTC. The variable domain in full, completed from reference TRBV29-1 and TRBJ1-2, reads SAVISQKPSRDICQRGTSLTIQCQVDSQVTMMFWYRQQPGQSLTLIATANQGSEATYESGFVIDKFPISRPNLTFSTLTVSNMSPEDSSIYLCSVGRLRGNGYTFGSGTRLTVV.

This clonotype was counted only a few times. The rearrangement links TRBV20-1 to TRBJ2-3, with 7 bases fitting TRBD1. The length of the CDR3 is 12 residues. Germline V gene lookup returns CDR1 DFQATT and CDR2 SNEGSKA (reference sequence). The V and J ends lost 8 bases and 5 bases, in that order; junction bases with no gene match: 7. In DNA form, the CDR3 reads TGCAGTAACAGGGGCCCCCGAGATACGCAGTATTTT. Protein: CSNRGPRDTQYF.

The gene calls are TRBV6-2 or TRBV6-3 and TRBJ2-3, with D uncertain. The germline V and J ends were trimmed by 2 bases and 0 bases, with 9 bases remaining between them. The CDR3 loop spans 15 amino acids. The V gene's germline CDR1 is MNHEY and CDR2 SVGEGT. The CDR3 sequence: CASSYPGHSTDTQYF. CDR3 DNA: TGTGCCAGCAGTTACCCCGGGCACAGCACAGATACGCAGTATTTT.

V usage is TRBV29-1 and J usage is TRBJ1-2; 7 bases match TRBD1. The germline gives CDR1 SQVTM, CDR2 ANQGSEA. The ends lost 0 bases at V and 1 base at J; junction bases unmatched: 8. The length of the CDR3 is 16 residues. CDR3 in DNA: TGCAGCGTTGAAGACGGGGCGGGACAGTTTAACTATGGCTACACCTTC. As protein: CSVEDGAGQFNYGYTF.

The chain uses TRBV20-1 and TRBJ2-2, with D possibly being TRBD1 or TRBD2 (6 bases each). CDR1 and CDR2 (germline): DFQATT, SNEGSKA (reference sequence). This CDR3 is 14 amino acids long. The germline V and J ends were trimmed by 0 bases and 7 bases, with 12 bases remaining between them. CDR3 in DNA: TGCAGTGCTAGAGATTCAAGGGGGGTCGGGGAGCTGTTTTTT. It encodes CSARDSRGVGELFF.

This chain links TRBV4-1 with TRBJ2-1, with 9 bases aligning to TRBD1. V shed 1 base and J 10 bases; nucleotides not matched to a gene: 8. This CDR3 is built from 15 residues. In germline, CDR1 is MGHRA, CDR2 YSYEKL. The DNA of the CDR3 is TGCGCCAGCAGCCAAGGGACAGGGGATTCCTACGAGCAGTTCTTC. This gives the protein CASSQGTGDSYEQFF.

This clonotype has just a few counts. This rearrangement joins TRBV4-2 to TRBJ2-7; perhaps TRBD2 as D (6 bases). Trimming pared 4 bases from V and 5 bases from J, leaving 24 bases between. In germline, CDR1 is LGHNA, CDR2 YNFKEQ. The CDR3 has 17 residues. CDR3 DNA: TGTGCCAGCAGCCGCGCGGGATCGCAATTAGGTTCCGACGAGCAGTACTTC. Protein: CASSRAGSQLGSDEQYF.

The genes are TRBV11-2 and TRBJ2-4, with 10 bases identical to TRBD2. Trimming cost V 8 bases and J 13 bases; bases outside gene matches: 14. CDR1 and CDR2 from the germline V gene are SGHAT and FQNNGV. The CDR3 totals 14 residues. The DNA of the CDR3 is TGTGCCAGCGGCCGTCTAGCGGGAGAGAGGGAGCAGTACTTC. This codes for CASGRLAGEREQYF.

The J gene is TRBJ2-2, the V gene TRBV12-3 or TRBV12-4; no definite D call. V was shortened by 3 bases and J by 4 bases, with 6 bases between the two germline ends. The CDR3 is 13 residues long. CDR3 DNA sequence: TGTGCCAGCAGTTTTCAGCTCACCGGGGAGCTGTTTTTT. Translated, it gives CASSFQLTGELFF.

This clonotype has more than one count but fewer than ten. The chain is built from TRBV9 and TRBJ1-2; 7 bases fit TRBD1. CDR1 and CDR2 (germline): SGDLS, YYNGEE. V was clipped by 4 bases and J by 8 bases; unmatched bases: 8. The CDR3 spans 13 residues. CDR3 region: CASSSTGVEGYTF. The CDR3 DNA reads TGTGCCAGCAGCTCCACAGGGGTCGAAGGCTACACCTTC. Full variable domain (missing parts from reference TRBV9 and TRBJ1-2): DSGVTQTPKHLITATGQRVTLRCSPRSGDLSVYWYQQSLDQGLQFLIQYYNGEERAKGNILERFSAQQFPDLHSELNLSSLELGDSALYFCASSSTGVEGYTFGSGTRLTVV.

CDR3 in DNA: TGCGCCAGCAGCCAAGGACTAGCGGAGGCAGATACGCAGTATTTT. Its translation is CASSQGLAEADTQYF. V and J are TRBV4-1 and TRBJ2-3; 9 positions match TRBD2. V shed 1 base, J shed 4 bases, and the junction held 3 bases outside the gene matches. Per the germline V gene, CDR1 is MGHRA and CDR2 is YSYEKL. The CDR3 has 15 residues.

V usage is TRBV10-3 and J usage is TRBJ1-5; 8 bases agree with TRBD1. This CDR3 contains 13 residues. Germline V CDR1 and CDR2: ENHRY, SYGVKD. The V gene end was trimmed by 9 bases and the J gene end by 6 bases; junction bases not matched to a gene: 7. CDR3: CAIGQGSGQPQHF. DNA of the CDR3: TGTGCCATAGGACAGGGATCGGGTCAGCCCCAGCATTTT.

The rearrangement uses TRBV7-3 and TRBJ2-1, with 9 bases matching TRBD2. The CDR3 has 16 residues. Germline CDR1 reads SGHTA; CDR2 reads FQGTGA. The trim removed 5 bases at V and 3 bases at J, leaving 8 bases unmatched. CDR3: CASSSAGTSFYNEQFF. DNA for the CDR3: TGTGCCAGCAGCAGCGCCGGGACTAGCTTCTACAATGAGCAGTTCTTC.

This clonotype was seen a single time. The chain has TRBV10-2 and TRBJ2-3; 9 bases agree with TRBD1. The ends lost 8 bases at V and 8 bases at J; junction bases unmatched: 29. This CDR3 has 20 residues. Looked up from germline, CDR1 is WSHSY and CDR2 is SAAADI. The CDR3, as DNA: TGCGCCAGCGCCAGAATGTTACAGGGGGCTTTAGCGGGCGTCGGGGCTACGCAGTATTTT. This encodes CASARMLQGALAGVGATQYF.

The CDR3 sequence is CAISGAERPYGYTF. DNA for the CDR3: TGTGCCATCAGTGGGGCGGAGCGACCCTATGGCTACACCTTC. The chain recombines TRBV10-3 with TRBJ1-2; D uncertain. Germline loops: CDR1 ENHRY, CDR2 SYGVKD. V was shortened by 4 bases and J by 4 bases, with 13 bases between the two germline ends. This CDR3 comprises 14 residues.

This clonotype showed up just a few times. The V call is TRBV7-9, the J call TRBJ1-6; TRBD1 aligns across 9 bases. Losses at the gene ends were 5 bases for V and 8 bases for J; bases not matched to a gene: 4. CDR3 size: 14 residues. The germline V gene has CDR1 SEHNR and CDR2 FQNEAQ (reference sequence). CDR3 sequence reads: CASSAGQGYSPLHF. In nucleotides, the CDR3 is TGTGCCAGCAGCGCGGGACAGGGTTATTCACCCCTCCACTTT.

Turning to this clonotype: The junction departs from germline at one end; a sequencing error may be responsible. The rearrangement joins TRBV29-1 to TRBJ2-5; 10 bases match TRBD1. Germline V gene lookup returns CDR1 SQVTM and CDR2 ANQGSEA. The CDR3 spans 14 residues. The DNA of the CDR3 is TGCAGCGTCACTCGGGACAGGGGAAGAGAGGCCCAGTACTTC. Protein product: CSVTRDRGREAQYF.

The CDR3, as DNA: TGTGCCAGCATGAAGCAAGATTTGAGTTGGAATGAGCAGTTCTTC. Protein sequence: CASMKQDLSWNEQFF. The chain uses TRBV7-2 and TRBJ2-1, with unresolved D. From germline, CDR1 is SGHTA and CDR2 FQGNSA. CDR3 length equals 15 residues. Trimming shortened V by 7 bases and J by 7 bases, and 20 bases separated the two germline ends.

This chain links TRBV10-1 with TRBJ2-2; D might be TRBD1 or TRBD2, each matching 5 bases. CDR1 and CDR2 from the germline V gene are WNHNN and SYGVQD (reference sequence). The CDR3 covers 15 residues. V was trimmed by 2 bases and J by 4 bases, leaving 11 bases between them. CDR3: CASSENPGATGELFF. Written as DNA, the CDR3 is TGCGCCAGCAGTGAGAATCCCGGGGCCACCGGGGAGCTGTTTTTT.